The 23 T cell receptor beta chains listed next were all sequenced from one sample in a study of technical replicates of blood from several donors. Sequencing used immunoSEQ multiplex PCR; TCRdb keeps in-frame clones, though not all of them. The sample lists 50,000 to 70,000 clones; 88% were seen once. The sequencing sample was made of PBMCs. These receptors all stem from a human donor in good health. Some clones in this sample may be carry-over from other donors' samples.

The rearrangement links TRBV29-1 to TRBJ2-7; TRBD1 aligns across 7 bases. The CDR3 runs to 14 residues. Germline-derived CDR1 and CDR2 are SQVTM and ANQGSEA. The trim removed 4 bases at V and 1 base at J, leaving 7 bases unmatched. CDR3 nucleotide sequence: TGCAGCGTTGGAGACAGGGTCCCATCCTACGAGCAGTACTTC. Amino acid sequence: CSVGDRVPSYEQYF.

The CDR3 protein is CASSYTGTVTYEQYF. The CDR3 DNA reads TGCGCCAGCAGCTACACCGGGACAGTAACCTACGAGCAGTACTTC. This sequence joins TRBV5-1 and TRBJ2-7, with TRBD1 matching over 7 bases. Per the germline V gene, CDR1 is SGHRS and CDR2 is YFSETQ. This CDR3 region has 15 residues. Trimming at V came to 3 bases and at J to 2 bases, leaving 8 bases not matched to a gene.

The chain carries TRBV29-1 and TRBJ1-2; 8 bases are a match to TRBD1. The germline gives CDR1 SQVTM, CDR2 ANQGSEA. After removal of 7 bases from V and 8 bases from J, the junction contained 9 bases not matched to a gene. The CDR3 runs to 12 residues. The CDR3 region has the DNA TGCAGCGCCCCGGACAGGGAATACGGCTACACCTTC. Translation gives CSAPDREYGYTF. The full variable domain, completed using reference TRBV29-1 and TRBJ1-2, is SAVISQKPSRDICQRGTSLTIQCQVDSQVTMMFWYRQQPGQSLTLIATANQGSEATYESGFVIDKFPISRPNLTFSTLTVSNMSPEDSSIYLCSAPDREYGYTFGSGTRLTVV.

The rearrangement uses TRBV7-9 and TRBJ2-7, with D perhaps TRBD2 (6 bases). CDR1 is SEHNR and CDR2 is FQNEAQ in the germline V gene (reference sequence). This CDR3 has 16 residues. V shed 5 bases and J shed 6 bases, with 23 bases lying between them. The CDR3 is CASSDSNLGRRVEQYF. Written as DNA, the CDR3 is TGTGCCAGCAGCGACAGTAACCTGGGGCGGAGGGTCGAGCAGTACTTC.

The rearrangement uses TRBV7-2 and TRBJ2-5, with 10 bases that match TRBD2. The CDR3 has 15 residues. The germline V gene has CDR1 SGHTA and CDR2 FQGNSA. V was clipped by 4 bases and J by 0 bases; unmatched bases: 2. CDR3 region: CASSSGLANQETQYF. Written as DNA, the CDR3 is TGTGCCAGCAGCTCGGGACTAGCGAACCAAGAGACCCAGTACTTC.

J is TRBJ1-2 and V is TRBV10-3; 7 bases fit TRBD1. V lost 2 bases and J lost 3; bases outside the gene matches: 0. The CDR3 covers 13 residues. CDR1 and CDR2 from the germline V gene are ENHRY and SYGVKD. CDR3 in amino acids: CAISEGQDYGYTF. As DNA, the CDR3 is TGTGCCATCAGTGAGGGACAGGACTATGGCTACACCTTC.

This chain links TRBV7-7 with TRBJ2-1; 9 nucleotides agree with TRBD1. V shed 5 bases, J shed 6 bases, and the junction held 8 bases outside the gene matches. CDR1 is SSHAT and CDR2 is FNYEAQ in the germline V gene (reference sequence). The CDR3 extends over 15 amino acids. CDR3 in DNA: TGTGCCAGCAGCCAAGCCGGGACAGGGACCAATGAGCAGTTCTTC. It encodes CASSQAGTGTNEQFF.

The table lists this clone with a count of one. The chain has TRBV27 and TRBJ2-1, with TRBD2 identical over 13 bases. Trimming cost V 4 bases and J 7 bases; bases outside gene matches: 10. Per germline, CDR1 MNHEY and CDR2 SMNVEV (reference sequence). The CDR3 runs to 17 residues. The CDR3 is CASSSGGLAGIVNEQFF. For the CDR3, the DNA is TGTGCCAGCAGTTCGGGGGGACTAGCGGGAATTGTAAATGAGCAGTTCTTC.

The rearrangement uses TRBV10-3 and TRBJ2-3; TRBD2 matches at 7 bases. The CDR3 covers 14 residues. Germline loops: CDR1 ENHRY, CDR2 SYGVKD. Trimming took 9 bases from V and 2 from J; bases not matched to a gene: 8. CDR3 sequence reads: CAISSSGHTDTQYF. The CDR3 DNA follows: TGTGCCATTTCGTCTAGCGGACACACAGATACGCAGTATTTT.

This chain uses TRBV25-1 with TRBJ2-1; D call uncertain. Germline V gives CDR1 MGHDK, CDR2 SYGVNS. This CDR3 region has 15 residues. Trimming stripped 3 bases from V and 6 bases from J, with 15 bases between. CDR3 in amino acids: CASSESEPLRNEQFF. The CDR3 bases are TGTGCCAGCAGTGAGTCCGAGCCCCTACGCAATGAGCAGTTCTTC.

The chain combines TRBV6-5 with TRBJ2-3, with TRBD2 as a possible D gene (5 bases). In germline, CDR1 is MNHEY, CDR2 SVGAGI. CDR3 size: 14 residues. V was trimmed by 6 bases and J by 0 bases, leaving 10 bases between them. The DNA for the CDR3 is TGTGCCAGCAGCCTAGCTAAAAGCACAGATACGCAGTATTTT. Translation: CASSLAKSTDTQYF.

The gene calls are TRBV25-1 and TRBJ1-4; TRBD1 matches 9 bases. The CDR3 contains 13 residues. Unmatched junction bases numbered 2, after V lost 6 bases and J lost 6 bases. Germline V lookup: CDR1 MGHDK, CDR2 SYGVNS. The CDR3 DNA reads TGTGCCAGCAGGGGACAGGGCCATGAAAAACTGTTTTTT. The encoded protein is CASRGQGHEKLFF.

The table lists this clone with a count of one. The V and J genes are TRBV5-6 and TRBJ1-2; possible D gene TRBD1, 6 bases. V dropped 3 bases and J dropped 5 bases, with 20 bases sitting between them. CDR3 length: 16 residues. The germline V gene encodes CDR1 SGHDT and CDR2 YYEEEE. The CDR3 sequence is CASSSSGGAPYYGYTF. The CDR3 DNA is TGTGCCAGCAGCTCCTCTGGGGGGGCTCCGTATTATGGCTACACCTTC.

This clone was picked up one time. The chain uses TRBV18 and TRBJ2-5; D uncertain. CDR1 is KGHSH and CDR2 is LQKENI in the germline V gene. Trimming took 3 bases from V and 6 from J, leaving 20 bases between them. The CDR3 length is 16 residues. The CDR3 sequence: CASSPSRLEGRKTQYF. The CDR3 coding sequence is TGTGCCAGCTCACCCTCAAGACTTGAAGGAAGAAAGACCCAGTACTTC.

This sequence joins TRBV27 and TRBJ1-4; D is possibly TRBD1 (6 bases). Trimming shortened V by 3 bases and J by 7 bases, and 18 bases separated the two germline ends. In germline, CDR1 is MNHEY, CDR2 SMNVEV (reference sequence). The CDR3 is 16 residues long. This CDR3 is CASSFDYGGQGEKLFF. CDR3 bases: TGTGCCAGCAGTTTTGATTATGGGGGCCAGGGTGAAAAACTGTTTTTT.

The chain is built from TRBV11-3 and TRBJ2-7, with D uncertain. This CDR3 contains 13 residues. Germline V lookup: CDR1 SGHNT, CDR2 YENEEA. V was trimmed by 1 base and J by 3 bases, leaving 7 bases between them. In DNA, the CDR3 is TGTGCCAGCAGCTTAGCTTACAACTACGAGCAGTACTTC. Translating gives CASSLAYNYEQYF.

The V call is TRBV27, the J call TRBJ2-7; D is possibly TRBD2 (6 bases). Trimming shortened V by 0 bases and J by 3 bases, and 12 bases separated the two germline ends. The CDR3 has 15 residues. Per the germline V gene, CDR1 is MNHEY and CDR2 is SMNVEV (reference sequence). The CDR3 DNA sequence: TGTGCCAGCAGTTTATCGACATGGGGGGACTACGAGCAGTACTTC. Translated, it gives CASSLSTWGDYEQYF.

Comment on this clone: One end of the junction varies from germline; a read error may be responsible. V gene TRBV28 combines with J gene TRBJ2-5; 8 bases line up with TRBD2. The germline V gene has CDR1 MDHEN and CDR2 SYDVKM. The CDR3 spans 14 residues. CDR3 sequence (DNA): TGTGCCAGCAGTTCCCCGGGGGGGGAAGAAACCCAGTACTTC. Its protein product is CASSSPGGEETQYF.

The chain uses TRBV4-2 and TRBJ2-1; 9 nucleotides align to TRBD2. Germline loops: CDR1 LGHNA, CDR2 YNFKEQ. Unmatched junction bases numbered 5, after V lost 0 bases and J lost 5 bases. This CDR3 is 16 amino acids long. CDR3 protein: CASSQEGLATNNEQFF. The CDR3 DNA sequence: TGTGCCAGCAGCCAAGAAGGACTAGCGACTAACAATGAGCAGTTCTTC.

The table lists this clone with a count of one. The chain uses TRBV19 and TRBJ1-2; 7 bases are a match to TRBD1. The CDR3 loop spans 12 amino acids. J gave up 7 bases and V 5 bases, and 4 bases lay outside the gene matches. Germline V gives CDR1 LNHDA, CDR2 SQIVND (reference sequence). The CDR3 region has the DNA TGTGCCAGTAGTTCAGACAGGGTTGGCTACACCTTC. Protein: CASSSDRVGYTF.

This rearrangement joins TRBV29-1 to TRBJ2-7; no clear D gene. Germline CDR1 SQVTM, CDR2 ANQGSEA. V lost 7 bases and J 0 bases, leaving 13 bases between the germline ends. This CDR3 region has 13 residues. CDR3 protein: CSAERRISYEQYF. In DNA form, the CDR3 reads TGCAGCGCCGAACGGCGGATCTCCTACGAGCAGTACTTC.

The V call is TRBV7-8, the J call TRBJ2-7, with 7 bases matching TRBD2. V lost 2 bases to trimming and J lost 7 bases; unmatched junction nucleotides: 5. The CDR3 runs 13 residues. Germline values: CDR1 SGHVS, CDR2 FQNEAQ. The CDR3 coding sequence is TGTGCCAGCAGCTTACGACGGGAGGTGGAGCAGTACTTC. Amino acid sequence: CASSLRREVEQYF.

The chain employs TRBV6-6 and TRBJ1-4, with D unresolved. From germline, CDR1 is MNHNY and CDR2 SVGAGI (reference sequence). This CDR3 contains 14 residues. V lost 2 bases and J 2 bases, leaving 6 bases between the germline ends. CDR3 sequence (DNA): TGTGCCAGCAGTTACCTTGGCACTAATGAAAAACTGTTTTTT. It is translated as CASSYLGTNEKLFF.